The next 19 T cell receptor beta chains were all read from a single sample in a study of T cell responses to AZD1222 COVID-19 vaccine. Only in-frame clones appear in the TCRdb table, and some are missing; sequencing was by immunoSEQ multiplex PCR. The repertoire has some 110,000 clones, roughly nine tenths of them found once; the top ten carry 3.3%. Sequencing was performed on peripheral blood, taken 28 days after the second dose of the MenACWY control vaccine. These TCRs come from an adult who received the MenACWY meningococcal vaccine as a control.

This sequence joins TRBV24-1 and TRBJ1-1; 7 nucleotides agree with TRBD1. The CDR3 is 14 residues long. Losses at the gene ends were 2 bases for V and 1 base for J; bases not matched to a gene: 0. Germline CDR1 is KGHDR and CDR2 is SFDVKD. DNA for the CDR3: TGTGCCACCAGTGATTCAGGGGGGAACACTGAAGCTTTCTTT. This gives the protein CATSDSGGNTEAFF.

The chain joins TRBV6-2 or TRBV6-3 to TRBJ1-1; tentative D call: TRBD1 (5 bases). CDR1 is MNHEY, CDR2 SVGEGT, per germline. This CDR3 has 14 amino acids. Trimming removed 0 bases from V and 1 base from J, with 6 bases in between. CDR3 nucleotide sequence: TGTGCCAGCAGTTACTCGGGGGGGAACACTGAAGCTTTCTTT. It encodes CASSYSGGNTEAFF.

The chain combines TRBV27 with TRBJ2-7; a weak D match, TRBD1 (6 bases). This CDR3 spans 15 amino acids. In germline, CDR1 is MNHEY, CDR2 SMNVEV (reference sequence). Trimming removed 8 bases from V and 2 bases from J, with 19 bases in between. CDR3 nucleotides: TGTGCCAGCTCTTCTATGCCAGGGGACACCTACGAGCAGTACTTC. Amino acids: CASSSMPGDTYEQYF.

This clone was seen more than once but under ten times. The chain couples TRBV7-3 to TRBJ2-5; 8 bases line up with TRBD2. J lost 5 bases, V lost 2 bases, and 7 bases had no gene match. Germline V gives CDR1 SGHTA, CDR2 FQGTGA. The CDR3 consists of 15 residues. Here the CDR3 DNA reads TGTGCCAGCAGCTTATTTCCGGGGGGGCTTGAGACCCAGTACTTC. It codes for CASSLFPGGLETQYF.

The rearrangement joins TRBV6-5 to TRBJ1-3; D call uncertain. V lost 2 bases and J lost 4, with 9 bases in between. The CDR3 runs 14 residues. CDR1 is MNHEY, CDR2 SVGAGI, per germline. In DNA form, the CDR3 reads TGTGCCAGCAGTTACGATTCGGGCGGAAACACCATATATTTT. Translated, it gives CASSYDSGGNTIYF.

The chain couples TRBV11-2 to TRBJ2-1, with TRBD1 identical over 8 bases. The V segment lost 1 base and the J segment 1 base; nucleotides outside the gene matches: 9. CDR3 length equals 18 residues. Per the germline V gene, CDR1 is SGHAT and CDR2 is FQNNGV. The CDR3 coding sequence is TGTGCCAGCAGCTTAGGAATTTCGAGGACAGGGTCCTACAATGAGCAGTTCTTC. Translated: CASSLGISRTGSYNEQFF.

The J gene is TRBJ2-7, the V gene TRBV6-1; D might be TRBD2 (7 bases). Germline V gene sequence: CDR1 MNHNS, CDR2 SASEGT. CDR3 length equals 14 residues. V shed 2 bases and J shed 2 bases, with 10 bases lying between them. DNA for the CDR3: TGTGCCAGCAGTGAACTAGGGGGGGCCTACGAGCAGTACTTC. It codes for CASSELGGAYEQYF.

V is TRBV11-3 and J is TRBJ1-5, with TRBD1 matching 11 bases. V was pared by 5 bases and J by 2 bases, with 5 bases of the junction left unmatched. CDR3 length equals 16 residues. Germline V gene data show CDR1 as SGHNT and CDR2 as YENEEA. As DNA, the CDR3 is TGTGCCAGCAGCAACCGGACAGGGGGCGGCAATCAGCCCCAGCATTTT. This sequence encodes CASSNRTGGGNQPQHF.

This clone was observed once. This chain uses TRBV5-1 with TRBJ1-1; the D is unclear. The length of the CDR3 is 15 residues. V was trimmed by 4 bases and J by 5 bases, leaving 18 bases between them. CDR1 and CDR2 (germline): SGHRS, YFSETQ. As DNA, the CDR3 is TGCGCCAGCAGCCGTCTGTTTGGCCGAGGAACTGAAGCTTTCTTT. Protein sequence: CASSRLFGRGTEAFF.

The V gene is TRBV21-1, the J gene TRBJ1-4. TRBV21-1 is a known pseudogene. The CDR3 loop spans 13 amino acids. DNA of the CDR3: TGTGCCAGCAGCAGCAGGGGAGGTGAAAAACTGTTTTTT. This translates into CASSSRGGEKLFF.

The rearrangement links TRBV7-3 to TRBJ2-3; no reliable D call. CDR1 is SGHTA and CDR2 is FQGTGA in the germline V gene. The germline V and J ends were trimmed by 2 bases and 1 base, with 7 bases remaining between them. The CDR3 contains 14 residues. CDR3 in amino acids: CASSLRQRTDTQYF. CDR3 DNA sequence: TGTGCCAGCAGCTTACGCCAGCGCACAGATACGCAGTATTTT.

This sequence joins TRBV7-6 and TRBJ1-5; TRBD1 might be the D (5 bases). CDR1 and CDR2 (germline): SGHVS, FNYEAQ. There are 14 residues in the CDR3. V was cut by 5 bases and J by 0 bases, with 8 bases left in between. CDR3 DNA: TGTGCCAGCAGCCCGACAGTTAGCAATCAGCCCCAGCATTTT. This codes for CASSPTVSNQPQHF. Supplemented by reference TRBV7-6 and TRBJ1-5, the full variable domain reads GAGVSQSPRYKVTKRGQDVALRCDPISGHVSLYWYRQALGQGPEFLTYFNYEAQQDKSGLPNDRFSAERPEGSISTLTIQRTEQRDSAMYRCASSPTVSNQPQHFGDGTRLSIL.

This clone was recorded a few times. The gene calls are TRBV28 and TRBJ2-1; D possibly corresponds to TRBD1 (5 bases). The CDR3 totals 15 residues. Deletions cut 8 bases from V and 1 base from J, with 15 bases between. Germline CDR1 reads MDHEN; CDR2 reads SYDVKM. The CDR3 bases are TGTGCCAGCCATCCCCCAGGGCTGTCCTACAATGAGCAGTTCTTC. Translation: CASHPPGLSYNEQFF. The full variable domain, in which reference TRBV28 and TRBJ2-1 provide the parts outside the CDR3, is DVKVTQSSRYLVKRTGEKVFLECVQDMDHENMFWYRQDPGLGLRLIYFSYDVKMKEKGDIPEGYSVSREKKERFSLILESASTNQTSMYLCASHPPGLSYNEQFFGPGTRLTVL.

The J gene is TRBJ1-1, the V gene TRBV3-1 (or the pseudogene TRBV3-2); 7 bases line up with TRBD1. Trimming took 4 bases from V and 4 from J; bases not matched to a gene: 6. The CDR3 sequence is 14 residues long. Germline values: CDR1 LGHDT, CDR2 YNNKEL (reference sequence). CDR3 region: CASSPRQGVTEAFF. Written as DNA, the CDR3 is TGTGCCAGCAGCCCCCGACAGGGTGTCACTGAAGCTTTCTTT.

The chain joins TRBV7-4 to TRBJ1-6, with D uncertain. The germline V gene encodes CDR1 SGHVT and CDR2 SQSDAQ. This CDR3 contains 16 residues. V lost 5 bases and J 9 bases, leaving 20 bases between the germline ends. The CDR3 sequence: CASSPRDGGGGSPLHF. The CDR3 DNA is TGTGCCAGCAGCCCGAGAGACGGAGGAGGCGGTTCACCCCTCCACTTT.

V usage is TRBV7-3 and J usage is TRBJ2-5; tentative D call: TRBD2 (6 bases). The CDR3 loop spans 15 amino acids. From germline, CDR1 is SGHTA and CDR2 FQGTGA. V was shortened by 0 bases and J by 4 bases, with 12 bases between the two germline ends. The CDR3 sequence: CASSLTGGERETQYF. CDR3 nucleotide sequence: TGTGCCAGCAGCTTAACGGGGGGTGAGAGAGAGACCCAGTACTTC.

The chain carries TRBV5-6 and TRBJ2-1; D is uncertain. This CDR3 spans 13 amino acids. V lost 3 bases, J lost 10 bases, and 14 bases lay in between. CDR1 SGHDT and CDR2 YYEEEE come from the germline V gene. In DNA, the CDR3 is TGTGCCAGCAGCTCCAGCTTCCGATGGGAGCAGTTCTTC. It encodes CASSSSFRWEQFF. The full variable domain, its missing parts supplied by reference TRBV5-6 and TRBJ2-1, is DAGVTQSPTHLIKTRGQQVTLRCSPKSGHDTVSWYQQALGQGPQFIFQYYEEEERQRGNFPDRFSGHQFPNYSSELNVNALLLGDSALYLCASSSSFRWEQFFGPGTRLTVL.

The chain is built from TRBV10-1 and TRBJ1-1, with 9 bases fitting TRBD1. Germline values: CDR1 WNHNN, CDR2 SYGVQD (reference sequence). V lost 7 bases, J lost 0 bases, and 12 bases stayed unmatched. This CDR3 spans 17 amino acids. The CDR3 coding sequence is TGCGCCAGCATATTACCGGGACAGGGATTCATGAACACTGAAGCTTTCTTT. As protein: CASILPGQGFMNTEAFF.

V is TRBV12-5 and J is TRBJ2-1, with 7 bases fitting TRBD1. This CDR3 is built from 16 residues. The germline V gene has CDR1 LGHNT and CDR2 FRNRAP. Losses at the gene ends were 1 base for V and 3 bases for J; bases not matched to a gene: 6. The CDR3 is CASGLGQGWVYNEQFF. CDR3 bases: TGTGCTAGTGGTTTGGGACAGGGTTGGGTCTACAATGAGCAGTTCTTC.